This T cell receptor beta chain came from a study of OX40 agonist ivuxolimab in advanced cancers. In the study overall: Two cutaneous melanoma patients and one hepatocellular carcinoma patient, three in all, had partial responses.

The count of this clone is one. V was shortened by 5 bases and J by 0 bases, with 17 bases between the two germline ends. The CDR3 spans 16 residues. Germline-derived CDR1 and CDR2 are MGHDK and SYGVNS. The repertoire was sequenced with immunoSEQ multiplex PCR; TCRdb's copy has only in-frame clones and lacks some. The table shows under 65,000 clones, with approximately 90% occurring only once. Sampled blood was obtained at baseline, cycle 4 day 1, and cycle 7 day 1. This clonotype was obtained from an adult with an advanced solid tumor such as melanoma, head and neck, liver or kidney cancer. The chain is built from TRBV25-1 and TRBJ2-7; possibly TRBD1 for D (5 bases). The sequenced sample was CD4+ or CD8+ T cells sorted from blood, obtained in a trial of the OX40 agonist ivuxolimab. The CDR3 region is CASSNPQGISSYEQYF. In nucleotides, the CDR3 is TGTGCCAGCAGTAACCCCCAGGGAATAAGCTCCTACGAGCAGTACTTC.